This TCR beta chain was documented in a study of blood T cell repertoires in COVID-19. Each participant's cohort was designated according to participant-reported clinical history. In the study's own analysis: Amplification of reference gene primers was used by the study to estimate nucleated cell counts. Clones were sequenced by immunoSEQ multiplex PCR, and TCRdb holds only the in-frame ones, with some missing. V, J and clone size are taken as reported in that table, and D and trimming were inferred from the DNA itself. The sample has around 230,000 clones; over 80% are singletons. Germline values: CDR1 LNHDA, CDR2 SQIVND (reference sequence). The CDR3 loop spans 14 amino acids. V shed 10 bases and J 4 bases; nucleotides not matched to a gene: 10.

This sequence was found in a man between 18 and 35 years old with acute COVID-19. Sequencing was carried out using PBMCs or T cells enriched from blood (not recorded which). V usage is TRBV19 and J usage is TRBJ1-1, with 9 positions matching TRBD1. The CDR3 nucleotides are TGTGCCACCGAAAGGGACAGGGCGGCCACTGAAGCTTTCTTT. It codes for CATERDRAATEAFF.